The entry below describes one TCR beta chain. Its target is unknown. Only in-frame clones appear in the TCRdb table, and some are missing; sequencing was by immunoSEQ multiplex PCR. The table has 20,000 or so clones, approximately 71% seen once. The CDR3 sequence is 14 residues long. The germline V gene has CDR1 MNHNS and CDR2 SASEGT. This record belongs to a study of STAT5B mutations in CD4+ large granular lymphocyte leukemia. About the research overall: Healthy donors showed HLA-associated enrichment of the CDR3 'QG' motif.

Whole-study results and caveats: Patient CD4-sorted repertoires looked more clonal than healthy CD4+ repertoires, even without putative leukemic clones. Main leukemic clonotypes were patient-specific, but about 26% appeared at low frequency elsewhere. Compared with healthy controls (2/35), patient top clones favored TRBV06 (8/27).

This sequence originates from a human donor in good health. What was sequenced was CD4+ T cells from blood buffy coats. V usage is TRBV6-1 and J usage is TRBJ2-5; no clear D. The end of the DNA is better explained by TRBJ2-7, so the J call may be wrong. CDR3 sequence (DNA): TGTGCCAGTCGAAGGACCGTGGACTCCTACGAGCAGTACTTC. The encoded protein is CASRRTVDSYEQYF.